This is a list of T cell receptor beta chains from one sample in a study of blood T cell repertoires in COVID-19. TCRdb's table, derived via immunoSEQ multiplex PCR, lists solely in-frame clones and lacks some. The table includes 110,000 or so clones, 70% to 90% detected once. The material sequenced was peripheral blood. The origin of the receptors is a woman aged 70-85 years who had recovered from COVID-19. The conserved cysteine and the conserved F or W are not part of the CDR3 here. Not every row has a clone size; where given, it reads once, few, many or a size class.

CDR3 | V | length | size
ASSLGTGVYGYT | TRBV7-2 | 12 | .
AWSGRVVGYT | TRBV30 | 10 | .
ASSYERGNYGYT | TRBV6-6 | 12 | .
ASSFYRGKENIQY | TRBV7-2 | 13 | .
ASSLGGGSYNEQF | TRBV7-7 | 13 | few
ASSSLGLAGVEQF | TRBV28 | 13 | .
ASGRRGGREQPQH | TRBV28 | 13 | once
ASSRGGPLGPEQY | TRBV5-4 | 13 | .
ASSFWGTSGRAGYEQF | TRBV5-6 | 16 | .
ASREWGEGDENIQY | TRBV6-1 | 14 | .
ASSSGARRFGYT | TRBV28 | 12 | .
ASSNLMTSGRKDEQY | TRBV21-1 | 15 | .
AWSRTGFTGELF | TRBV30 | 12 | .
ASRYRSSYNEQF | TRBV28 | 12 | .
ASSLIIADRGTGELF | TRBV11-2 | 15 | .
ASSLKLDEQY | TRBV7-9 | 10 | few
ASSISVSQPQH | TRBV19 | 11 | few
ASSPTWASGYT | TRBV28 | 11 | .
AISAAYEQY | TRBV10-3 | 9 | .
ASSYPGEAF | TRBV6-2/TRBV6-3 | 9 | .
ASSFAGWGYT | TRBV6-5 | 10 | .
SGGTLGEQY | TRBV20-1 | 9 | once
ASSFEGGANTEAF | TRBV28 | 13 | .
ASSYSFSTEAF | TRBV6-5 | 11 | .
ASSQGTEAGNTIY | TRBV4-3 | 13 | .
ASSEGIRRGPFQETQY | TRBV6-1 | 16 | .
ASSQVGGEQY | TRBV4-2 | 10 | .
ASSQGTRGSNQPQH | TRBV3-1/TRBV3-2 | 14 | .
ASSFEGGDYT | TRBV28 | 10 | once
ASSLSRAGTGELF | TRBV28 | 13 | .
ASSLGGQRSGYT | TRBV5-5 | 12 | .
ASSLTGSSGNTIY | TRBV4-3 | 13 | .
ASSQRGGGETQY | TRBV5-4 | 12 | once
ASSSGRGETQY | TRBV11-2 | 11 | once
ASSLGDFYEQY | TRBV7-2 | 11 | .
ASSWGAGDTQY | TRBV5-8 | 11 | few
ASSQAGADTQY | TRBV14 | 11 | .
AWRSDRVYEQY | TRBV30 | 11 | once
ASRLNREVGIQY | TRBV13 | 12 | .
ASSFSGRARDQETQY | TRBV6-4 | 15 | .
ASSLLAGEADTQY | TRBV6-5 | 13 | .
ASSNRGSYEQY | TRBV28 | 11 | .
ASRGVRGYT | TRBV2 | 9 | .
ASSLGLASTGELF | TRBV7-2 | 13 | .